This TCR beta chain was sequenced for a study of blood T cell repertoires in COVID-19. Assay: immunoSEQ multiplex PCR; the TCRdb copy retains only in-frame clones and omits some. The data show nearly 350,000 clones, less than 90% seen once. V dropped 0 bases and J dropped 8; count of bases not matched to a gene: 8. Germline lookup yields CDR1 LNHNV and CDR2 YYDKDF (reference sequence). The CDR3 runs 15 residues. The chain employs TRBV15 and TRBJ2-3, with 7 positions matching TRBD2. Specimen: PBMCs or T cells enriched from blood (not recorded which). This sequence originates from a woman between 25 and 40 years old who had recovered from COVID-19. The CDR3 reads CATSRDRLARVTQYF. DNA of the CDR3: TGTGCCACCAGCAGAGATAGACTAGCTCGGGTTACGCAGTATTTT.